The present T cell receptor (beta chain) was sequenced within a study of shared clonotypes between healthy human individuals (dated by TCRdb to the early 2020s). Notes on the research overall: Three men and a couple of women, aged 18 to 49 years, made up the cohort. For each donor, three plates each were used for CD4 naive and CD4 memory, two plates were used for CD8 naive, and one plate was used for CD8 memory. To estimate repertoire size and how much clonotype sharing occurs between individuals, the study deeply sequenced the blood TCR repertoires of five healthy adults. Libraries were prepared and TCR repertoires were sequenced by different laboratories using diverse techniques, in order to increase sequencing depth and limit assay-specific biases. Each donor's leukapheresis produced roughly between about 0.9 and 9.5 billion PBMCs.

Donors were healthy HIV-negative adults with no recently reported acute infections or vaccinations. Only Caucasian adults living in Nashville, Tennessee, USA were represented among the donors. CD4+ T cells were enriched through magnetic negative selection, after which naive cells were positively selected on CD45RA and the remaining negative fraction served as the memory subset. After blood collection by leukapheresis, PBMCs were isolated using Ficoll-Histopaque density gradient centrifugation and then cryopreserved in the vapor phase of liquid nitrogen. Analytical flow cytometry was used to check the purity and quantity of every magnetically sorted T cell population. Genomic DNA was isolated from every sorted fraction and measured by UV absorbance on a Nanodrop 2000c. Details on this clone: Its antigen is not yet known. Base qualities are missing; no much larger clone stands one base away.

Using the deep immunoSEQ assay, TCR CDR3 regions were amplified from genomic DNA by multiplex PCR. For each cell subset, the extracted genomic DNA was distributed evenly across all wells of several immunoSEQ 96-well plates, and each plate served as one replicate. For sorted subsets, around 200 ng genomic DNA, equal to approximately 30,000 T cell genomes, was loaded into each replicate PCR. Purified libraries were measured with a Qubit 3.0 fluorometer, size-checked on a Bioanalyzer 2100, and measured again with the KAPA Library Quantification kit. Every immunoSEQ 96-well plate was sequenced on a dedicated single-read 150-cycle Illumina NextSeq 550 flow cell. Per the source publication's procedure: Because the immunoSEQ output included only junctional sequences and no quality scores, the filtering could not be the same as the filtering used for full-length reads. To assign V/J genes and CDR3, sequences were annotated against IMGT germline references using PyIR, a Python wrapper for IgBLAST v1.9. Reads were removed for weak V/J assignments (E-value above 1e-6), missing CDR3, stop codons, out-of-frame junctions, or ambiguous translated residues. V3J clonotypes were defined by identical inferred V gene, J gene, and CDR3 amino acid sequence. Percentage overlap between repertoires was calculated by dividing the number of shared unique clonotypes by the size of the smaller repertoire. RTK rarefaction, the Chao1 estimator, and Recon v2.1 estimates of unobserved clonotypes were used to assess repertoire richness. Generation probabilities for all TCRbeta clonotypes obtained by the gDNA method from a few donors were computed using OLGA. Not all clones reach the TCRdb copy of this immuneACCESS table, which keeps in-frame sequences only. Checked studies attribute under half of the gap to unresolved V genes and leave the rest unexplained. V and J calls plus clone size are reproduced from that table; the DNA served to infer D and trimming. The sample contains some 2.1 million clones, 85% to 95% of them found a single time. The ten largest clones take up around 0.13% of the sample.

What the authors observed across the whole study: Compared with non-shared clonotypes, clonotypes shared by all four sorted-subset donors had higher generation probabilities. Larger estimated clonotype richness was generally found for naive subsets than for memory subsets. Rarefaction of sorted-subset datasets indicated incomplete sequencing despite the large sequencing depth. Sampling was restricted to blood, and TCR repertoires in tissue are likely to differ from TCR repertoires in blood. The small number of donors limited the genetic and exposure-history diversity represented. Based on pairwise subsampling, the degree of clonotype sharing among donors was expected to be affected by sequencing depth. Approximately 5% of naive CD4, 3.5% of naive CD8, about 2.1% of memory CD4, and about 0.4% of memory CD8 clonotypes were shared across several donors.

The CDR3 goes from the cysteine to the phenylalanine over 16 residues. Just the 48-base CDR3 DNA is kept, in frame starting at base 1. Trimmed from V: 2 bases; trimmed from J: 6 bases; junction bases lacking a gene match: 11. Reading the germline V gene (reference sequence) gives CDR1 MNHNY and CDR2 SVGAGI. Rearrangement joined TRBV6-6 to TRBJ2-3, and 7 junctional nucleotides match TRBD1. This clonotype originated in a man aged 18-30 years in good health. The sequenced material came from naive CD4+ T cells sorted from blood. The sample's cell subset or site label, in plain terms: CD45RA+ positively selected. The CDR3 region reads CASSYGPDTQGDTQYF. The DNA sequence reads TGTGCCAGCAGTTACGGGCCGGACACACAGGGGGATACGCAGTATTTT.